The clone carrying this TCR beta chain was seen many times. This record belongs to a study of blood T cell repertoires in COVID-19. Study background: Samples representing acute and convalescent COVID-19 were sourced from the United States, Italy and Spain. PBMCs, B-cell-depleted T cells, or T cells provided the cDNA or gDNA that made up the material.

Repertoires were generated with immunoSEQ multiplex PCR, while TCRdb's copy carries only in-frame clones and drops some. The profile covers more than 300,000 clones, with about 89% appearing a single time and over 9.5% taken by the ten largest. Seattle patients were enrolled during active infection and followed longitudinally. Per the germline V gene, CDR1 is MGHRA and CDR2 is YSYEKL. V was cut by 0 bases and J by 3 bases, with 12 bases left in between. The CDR3 sequence is 15 residues long. The sample consisted of peripheral blood. The TCR comes from a young woman with COVID-19, enrolled during active disease. This rearrangement joins TRBV4-1 to TRBJ2-7; D perhaps matches TRBD1 (6 bases). CDR3 coding DNA: TGCGCCAGCAGCCAAGAGGCAGGGGAAATCTACGAGCAGTACTTC. Translated: CASSQEAGEIYEQYF.